The 27 T cell receptor beta chains below were found in one sample sequenced in a study of control samples from healthy donors and cancer patients. Using immunoSEQ multiplex PCR, the repertoire was profiled, and TCRdb retains in-frame clones only, with some absent. This table holds roughly 93,000 clones, less than 90% found once. Source material: PBMCs. Receptor source: a woman in her 50s with colorectal cancer.

The genes are TRBV7-3 and TRBJ2-3; D ambiguous. Between the trimmed V and J ends, which lost 5 bases and 6 bases, there was a span of 12 bases. Germline CDR1 reads SGHTA; CDR2 reads FQGTGA. CDR3 size: 13 residues. CDR3 sequence (DNA): TGTGCCAGCAGCCAAACCCCCAGGGATACGCAGTATTTT. This gives the protein CASSQTPRDTQYF. Full variable domain (outside the CDR3, taken from reference TRBV7-3 and TRBJ2-3): GAGVSQTPSNKVTEKGKYVELRCDPISGHTALYWYRQSLGQGPEFLIYFQGTGAADDSGLPNDRFFAVRPEGSVSTLKIQRTERGDSAVYLCASSQTPRDTQYFGPGTRLTVL.

This chain connects TRBV7-2 to TRBJ1-5; no clear D gene. The germline gives CDR1 SGHTA, CDR2 FQGNSA. V was cut by 2 bases and J by 0 bases, with 8 bases left in between. The CDR3 is made up of 15 amino acids. This CDR3 is CASSLIPVSNQPQHF. CDR3 bases: TGTGCCAGCAGCTTAATACCAGTTAGCAATCAGCCCCAGCATTTT.

This rearrangement joins TRBV5-1 to TRBJ2-3; 7 nucleotides align to TRBD1. Germline V gene lookup returns CDR1 SGHRS and CDR2 YFSETQ. The J segment lost 2 bases and the V segment lost 7 bases, leaving 10 bases of the junction unmatched. This CDR3 has 15 residues. CDR3 loop: CASDQGGADTDTQYF. The CDR3 DNA is TGCGCCAGCGATCAAGGGGGCGCCGACACAGATACGCAGTATTTT.

Only a few counts were recorded for this clone. The germline gene is not matched at one end of the junction; a read error may be the cause. The V and J genes are TRBV7-9 and TRBJ1-4, with TRBD1 matching over 8 bases. CDR3 size: 15 residues. Germline lookup yields CDR1 SEHNR and CDR2 FQNEAQ (reference sequence). The CDR3 DNA reads TGTGCCAGCAGTTTAGGGACAGGTTTAAATGAAAAACTGTTTTTT. Its protein is CASSLGTGLNEKLFF.

The chain uses TRBV7-3 and TRBJ2-6; weak D call: TRBD2 (5 bases). The CDR3 spans 15 residues. The V end lost 1 base, the J end lost 4 bases, and 8 bases lay between the germline ends. Germline V gene sequence: CDR1 SGHTA, CDR2 FQGTGA. CDR3 nucleotide sequence: TGTGCCAGCAGCTTAAGGGGAGCGGGGGCCAACGTCCTGACTTTC. Translation gives CASSLRGAGANVLTF.

This chain uses TRBV6-2 or TRBV6-3 with TRBJ1-6, with no clear D. Germline-derived CDR1 and CDR2 are MNHEY and SVGEGT. The CDR3 is 14 amino acids. V lost 6 bases to trimming and J lost 4 bases, with 10 bases between them. The CDR3 DNA reads TGTGCCAGCAGCCCAGCGGATTATAATTCACCCCTCCACTTT. It encodes CASSPADYNSPLHF.

The CDR3 coding sequence is TGTGCCACCAGCAGAGGGGGAGGCGGGCAAGAGACCCAGTACTTC. As protein: CATSRGGGGQETQYF. The chain is built from TRBV15 and TRBJ2-5; weak D call: TRBD2 (6 bases). Germline CDR1 and CDR2: LNHNV and YYDKDF (reference sequence). V lost 1 base, J lost 2 bases, and 11 bases lay in between. The CDR3 is 15 amino acids.

This chain links TRBV5-8 with TRBJ2-7; unclear D gene. Trimming took 2 bases from V and 7 from J, leaving 4 bases between them. The CDR3 is made up of 10 amino acids. Germline V gene sequence: CDR1 SGHTS, CDR2 YDEGEE. The DNA for the CDR3 is TGTGCCAGCAGCTTTAGGGAGCAGTACGTC. Translated: CASSFREQYV.

The genes are TRBV5-8 and TRBJ1-5; D gene uncertain. The CDR3 contains 15 residues. Germline assignment: CDR1 SGHTS and CDR2 YDEGEE. V gave up 4 bases and J gave up 0 bases, with 11 bases separating them. The CDR3 sequence: CASSPRGFSNQPQHF. Here the CDR3 DNA reads TGTGCCAGCAGCCCCCGTGGTTTTAGCAATCAGCCCCAGCATTTT.

This sequence joins TRBV27 and TRBJ1-2; 11 bases map to TRBD1. Germline CDR1 and CDR2: MNHEY and SMNVEV (reference sequence). V lost 0 bases to trimming and J lost 7 bases; unmatched junction nucleotides: 7. This CDR3 is 16 amino acids long. The chain's CDR3 is CASSLSTGQGAGGYTF. In DNA, the CDR3 is TGTGCCAGCAGTTTATCCACCGGACAGGGGGCTGGTGGCTACACCTTC.

The rearrangement uses TRBV6-5 and TRBJ1-2; 11 positions agree with TRBD1. Germline trimming cut 7 bases from V and 8 bases from J; bases unmatched to any gene: 9. This CDR3 has 14 residues. In germline, CDR1 is MNHEY, CDR2 SVGAGI. The CDR3 sequence is CASIRTGGASGYTF. The CDR3 nucleotides are TGTGCCAGCATCCGGACAGGGGGCGCATCGGGCTACACCTTC.

V gene TRBV6-5 combines with J gene TRBJ2-7; possibly TRBD1 for D (6 bases). Germline CDR1 and CDR2: MNHEY and SVGAGI. CDR3 length: 14 residues. V lost 5 bases to trimming and J lost 1 base, with 12 bases between them. In DNA form, the CDR3 reads TGTGCCAGCAGTCGCGGCAGGGGATCCTACGAGCAGTACGTC. Encoded protein: CASSRGRGSYEQYV.

This clone came up once. This chain joins TRBV10-3 and TRBJ2-3; perhaps TRBD2 as D (6 bases). Trimming pared 6 bases from V and 6 bases from J, leaving 10 bases between. CDR3 length: 12 residues. Germline assignment: CDR1 ENHRY and CDR2 SYGVKD. CDR3 in DNA: TGTGCCATCAGAGTAAGCGGGGATACGCAGTATTTT. This sequence encodes CAIRVSGDTQYF.

This clone was picked up one time. CDR3 DNA sequence: TGTGCCAGTAGTTTGGGGACAGGGAACAATCAGCCCCAGCATTTT. Protein sequence: CASSLGTGNNQPQHF. The chain employs TRBV19 and TRBJ1-5; 9 bases line up with TRBD1. V gave up 5 bases and J gave up 3 bases; unmatched junction bases: 5. Germline-derived CDR1 and CDR2 are LNHDA and SQIVND (reference sequence). There are 15 residues in the CDR3. The complete variable domain, with remaining parts taken from reference TRBV19 and TRBJ1-5, reads DGGITQSPKYLFRKEGQNVTLSCEQNLNHDAMYWYRQDPGQGLRLIYYSQIVNDFQKGDIAEGYSVSREKKESFPLTVTSAQKNPTAFYLCASSLGTGNNQPQHFGDGTRLSIL.

The rearrangement links TRBV28 to TRBJ2-5; D might be TRBD2 (5 bases). The CDR3 extends over 14 amino acids. V lost 3 bases to trimming and J lost 7 bases, with 15 bases between them. Germline V CDR1 and CDR2: MDHEN, SYDVKM. Here the CDR3 reads CASSLELVLGTQYF. The CDR3 region has the DNA TGTGCCAGCAGTTTGGAACTAGTCTTGGGGACCCAGTACTTC.

This chain joins TRBV4-1 and TRBJ1-6; 9 positions agree with TRBD1. V was clipped by 2 bases and J by 7 bases; unmatched bases: 6. CDR1 is MGHRA, CDR2 YSYEKL, per germline. The CDR3 contains 16 residues. CDR3 sequence (DNA): TGCGCCAGCAGCCAATCCGTGACAGGGGGGAATTCACCCCTCCACTTT. It is translated as CASSQSVTGGNSPLHF.

The genes are TRBV10-2 and TRBJ1-2, with D possibly TRBD1 on 5 matching bases. The CDR3 contains 12 residues. Germline-derived CDR1 and CDR2 are WSHSY and SAAADI. Trimming took off 2 bases at V and 8 bases at J, with 9 bases between the two ends. The CDR3, as DNA: TGCGCCAGCAGTGAGGGGGGGGACGGCTACACCTTC. This sequence encodes CASSEGGDGYTF.

The chain joins TRBV7-9 to TRBJ1-2; D perhaps matches TRBD1 (6 bases). V lost 1 base to trimming and J lost 3 bases, with 12 bases between them. The germline V gene encodes CDR1 SEHNR and CDR2 FQNEAQ (reference sequence). The CDR3 sequence is 15 residues long. The CDR3 sequence: CASSLDSGTHYGYTF. The CDR3 coding sequence is TGTGCCAGCAGCTTAGATTCTGGGACACACTATGGCTACACCTTC.

This clone has a handful of counts. This chain connects TRBV2 to TRBJ1-1, with a weak D call TRBD1 (5 bases). The length of the CDR3 is 14 residues. Germline loops: CDR1 SNHLY, CDR2 FYNNEI. V was cut by 6 bases and J by 1 base, with 12 bases left in between. The CDR3 DNA is TGTGCCAGCAGCGGTCGGGGCGAGAACACTGAAGCTTTCTTT. Its translation is CASSGRGENTEAFF.

The chain recombines TRBV6-5 with TRBJ2-5; 8 bases map to TRBD2. Trimming took 5 bases from V and 9 from J; bases not matched to a gene: 11. Germline V gives CDR1 MNHEY, CDR2 SVGAGI. CDR3 size: 14 residues. The CDR3 coding sequence is TGTGCCAGCAGTCCCCCCGGGGGGGCGCGGGCCCAGTACTTC. This encodes CASSPPGGARAQYF.

The V call is TRBV5-1, the J call TRBJ1-2, with TRBD1 matching 7 bases. V gave up 5 bases and J gave up 5 bases; unmatched junction bases: 6. The CDR3 is made up of 13 amino acids. Germline CDR1 SGHRS, CDR2 YFSETQ. The CDR3 coding sequence is TGCGCCAGCAGAGGGGACAGTTTATATGGCTACACCTTC. This translates into CASRGDSLYGYTF.

The chain carries TRBV5-3 and TRBJ2-1; 11 nucleotides line up with TRBD2. TRBV5-3 is marked as an open reading frame, function uncertain. The CDR3 extends over 16 amino acids. J lost 11 bases, V lost 0 bases, and 10 bases had no gene match. The CDR3 loop is CARSLGLAGGSSKQFF. The CDR3 coding sequence is TGTGCCAGAAGCTTGGGGCTAGCGGGGGGAAGTAGCAAGCAGTTCTTC.

CDR3 sequence: CASSVTGYAFYEQYV. DNA for the CDR3: TGTGCCAGCAGCGTGACAGGGTATGCTTTCTACGAGCAGTACGTC. The chain combines TRBV9 with TRBJ2-7; 7 bases map to TRBD1. CDR1 and CDR2 from the germline V gene are SGDLS and YYNGEE. This CDR3 comprises 15 residues. After removal of 2 bases from V and 3 bases from J, the junction contained 8 bases not matched to a gene.

This chain links TRBV3-1 (or the pseudogene TRBV3-2) with TRBJ2-5; D is uncertain. The CDR3 extends over 17 amino acids. The V gene lost 3 bases and the J gene lost 4 bases, with 21 bases spanning the gap. Germline V gene data show CDR1 as LGHDT and CDR2 as YNNKEL (reference sequence). The CDR3 DNA sequence: TGTGCCAGCAGCCAGGGTGAGGCGGTACGCTCGGGAGAGACCCAGTACTTC. Residues: CASSQGEAVRSGETQYF.

This chain uses TRBV28 with TRBJ2-7; maybe TRBD1 (5 bases). The CDR3 length is 12 residues. V lost 9 bases and J lost 4, with 13 bases in between. CDR1 is MDHEN, CDR2 SYDVKM, per germline. The DNA of the CDR3 is TGTGCCAGTGGGGTAAGGGGTTACGAGCAGTACGTC. Protein product: CASGVRGYEQYV.

In the case of this clone: Other DNA sequences in the sample encode the same CDR3. CDR3 nucleotide sequence: TGTGCCATCAGTGAGGGGGGCTCCTACAATGAGCAGTTCTTC. Amino acid sequence: CAISEGGSYNEQFF. The chain has TRBV10-3 and TRBJ2-1; possibly TRBD1 or TRBD2 for D (5 bases each). V was clipped by 2 bases and J by 0 bases, with 5 bases between them. The CDR3 runs to 14 residues. The germline V gene has CDR1 ENHRY and CDR2 SYGVKD.

This clone showed up just once. The chain links TRBV2 to TRBJ1-1, with 8 bases fitting TRBD1. Trimming at V came to 3 bases and at J to 6 bases, leaving 9 bases not matched to a gene. The germline CDR1 and CDR2 sequences are SNHLY and FYNNEI. The CDR3 sequence is 15 residues long. The CDR3 spells CASSERSAGGSEAFF. CDR3 nucleotides: TGTGCCAGCAGTGAGCGGTCCGCAGGGGGCTCTGAAGCTTTCTTT.